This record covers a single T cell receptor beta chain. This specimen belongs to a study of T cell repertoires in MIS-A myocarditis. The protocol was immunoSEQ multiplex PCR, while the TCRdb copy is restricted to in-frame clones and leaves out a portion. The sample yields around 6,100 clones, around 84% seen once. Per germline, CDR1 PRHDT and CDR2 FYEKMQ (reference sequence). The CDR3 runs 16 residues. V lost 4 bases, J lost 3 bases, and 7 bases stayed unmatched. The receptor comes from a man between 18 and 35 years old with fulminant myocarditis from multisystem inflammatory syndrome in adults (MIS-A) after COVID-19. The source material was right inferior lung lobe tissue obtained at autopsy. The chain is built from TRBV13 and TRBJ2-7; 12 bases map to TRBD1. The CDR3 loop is CASSSGTGGAYYEQYF. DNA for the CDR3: TGTGCCAGCAGCTCCGGGACAGGGGGCGCGTACTACGAGCAGTACTTC. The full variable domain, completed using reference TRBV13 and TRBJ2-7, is AAGVIQSPRHLIKEKRETATLKCYPIPRHDTVYWYQQGPGQDPQFLISFYEKMQSDKGSIPDRFSAQQFSDYHSELNMSSLELGDSALYFCASSSGTGGAYYEQYFGPGTRLTVT.